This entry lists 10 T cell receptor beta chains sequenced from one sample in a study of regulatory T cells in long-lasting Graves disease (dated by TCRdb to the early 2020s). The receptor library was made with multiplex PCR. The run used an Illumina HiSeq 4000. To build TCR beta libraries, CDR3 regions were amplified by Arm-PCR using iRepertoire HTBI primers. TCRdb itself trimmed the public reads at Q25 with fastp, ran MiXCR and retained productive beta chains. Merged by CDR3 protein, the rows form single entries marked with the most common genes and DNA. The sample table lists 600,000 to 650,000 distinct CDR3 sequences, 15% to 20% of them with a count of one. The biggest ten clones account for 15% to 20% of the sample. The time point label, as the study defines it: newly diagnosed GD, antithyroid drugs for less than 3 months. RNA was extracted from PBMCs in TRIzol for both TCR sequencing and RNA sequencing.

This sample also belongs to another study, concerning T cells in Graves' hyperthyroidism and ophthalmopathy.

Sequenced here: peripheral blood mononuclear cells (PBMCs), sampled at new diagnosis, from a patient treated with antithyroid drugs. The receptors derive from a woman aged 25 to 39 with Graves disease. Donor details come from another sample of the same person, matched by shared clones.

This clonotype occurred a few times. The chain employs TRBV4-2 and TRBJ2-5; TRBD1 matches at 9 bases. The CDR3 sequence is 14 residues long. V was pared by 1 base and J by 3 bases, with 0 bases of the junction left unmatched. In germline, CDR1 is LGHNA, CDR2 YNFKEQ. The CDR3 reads CASSQGTGEETQYF. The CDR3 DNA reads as TGTGCCAGCAGCCAAGGGACAGGGGAAGAGACCCAGTACTTC.

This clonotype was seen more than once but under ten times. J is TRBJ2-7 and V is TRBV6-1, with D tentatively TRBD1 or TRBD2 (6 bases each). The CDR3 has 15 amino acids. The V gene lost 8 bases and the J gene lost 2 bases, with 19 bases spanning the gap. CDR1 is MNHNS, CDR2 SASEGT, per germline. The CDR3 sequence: CASSYSGALPYEQYF. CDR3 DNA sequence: TGTGCCAGCTCATATTCGGGGGCGCTTCCCTACGAGCAGTACTTC.

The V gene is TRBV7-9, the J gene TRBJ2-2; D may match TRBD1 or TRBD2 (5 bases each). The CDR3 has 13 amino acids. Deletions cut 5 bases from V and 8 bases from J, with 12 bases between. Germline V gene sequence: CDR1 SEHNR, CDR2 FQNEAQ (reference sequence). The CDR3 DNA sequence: TGTGCCAGCAGCGGGGGATATATGGGGGAGCTGTTTTTT. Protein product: CASSGGYMGELFF.

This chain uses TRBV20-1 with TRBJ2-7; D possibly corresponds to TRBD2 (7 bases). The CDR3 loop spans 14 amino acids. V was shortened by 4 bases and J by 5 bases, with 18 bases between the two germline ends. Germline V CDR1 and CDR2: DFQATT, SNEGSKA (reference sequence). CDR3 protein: CSAIPAGAWDEQYF. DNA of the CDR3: TGCAGTGCTATTCCCGCGGGGGCCTGGGACGAGCAGTACTTC.

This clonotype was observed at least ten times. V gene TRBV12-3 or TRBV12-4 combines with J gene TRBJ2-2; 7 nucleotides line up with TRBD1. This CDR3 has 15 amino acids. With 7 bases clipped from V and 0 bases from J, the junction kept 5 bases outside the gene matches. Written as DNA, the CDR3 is TGTGCCAGCACCCAGGGGACAGCGAACACCGGGGAGCTGTTTTTT. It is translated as CASTQGTANTGELFF.

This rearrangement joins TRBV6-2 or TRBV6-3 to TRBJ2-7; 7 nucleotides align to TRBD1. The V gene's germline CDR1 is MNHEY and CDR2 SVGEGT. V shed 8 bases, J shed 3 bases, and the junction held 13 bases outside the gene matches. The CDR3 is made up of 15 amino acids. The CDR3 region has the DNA TGTGCCAGCCGGCTGACAGGGTCGGCCTTCTACGAGCAGTACTTC. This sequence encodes CASRLTGSAFYEQYF.

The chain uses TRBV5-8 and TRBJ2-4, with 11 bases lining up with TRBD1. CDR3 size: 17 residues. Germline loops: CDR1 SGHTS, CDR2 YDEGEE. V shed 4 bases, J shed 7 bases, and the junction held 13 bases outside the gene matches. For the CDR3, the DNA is TGTGCCAGCAGCCCGCGGACAGGGGGCGCGCTTTATAACATTCAGTACTTC. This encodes CASSPRTGGALYNIQYF.

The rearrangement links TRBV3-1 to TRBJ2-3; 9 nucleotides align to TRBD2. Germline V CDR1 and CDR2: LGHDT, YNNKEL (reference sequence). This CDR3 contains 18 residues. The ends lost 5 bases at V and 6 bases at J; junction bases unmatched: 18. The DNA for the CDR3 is TGTGCCAGCAGCGACGCTTCAGCGGGGGGTGCTAAGGCTGATACGCAGTATTTT. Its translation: CASSDASAGGAKADTQYF.

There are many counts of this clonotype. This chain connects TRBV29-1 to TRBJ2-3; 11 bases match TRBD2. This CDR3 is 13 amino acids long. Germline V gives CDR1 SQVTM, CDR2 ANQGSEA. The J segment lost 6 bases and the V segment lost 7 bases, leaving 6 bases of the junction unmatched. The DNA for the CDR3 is TGCAGCGCTCTAGCGGGAGGTTCTGATACGCAGTATTTT. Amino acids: CSALAGGSDTQYF.

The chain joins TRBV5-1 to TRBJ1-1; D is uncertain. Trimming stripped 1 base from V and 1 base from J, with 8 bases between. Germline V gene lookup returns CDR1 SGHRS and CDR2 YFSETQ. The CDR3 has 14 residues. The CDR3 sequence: CASSLFSANTEAFF. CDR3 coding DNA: TGCGCCAGCAGCTTGTTTAGTGCGAACACTGAAGCTTTCTTT.